These T cell receptor beta chains were read from a single sample in a study of T cell repertoires in cytomegalovirus infection. For these receptors, no antigen is known. TCRdb fed the reads into MiXCR, producing one record per CDR3 protein. The sample has approximately 910,000 distinct CDR3 sequences, roughly 31% seen once; the top ten hold roughly 13%. Sequences were derived from cultured CD8+ T cells from PBMCs, sampled from culture after CMV antigen stimulation. All receptors derive from a human donor in good health (CMV status not recorded). Some clones in this sample may be carry-over from other donors' samples. The CDR3 runs from the conserved cysteine through the conserved F or W.

v_gene,CDR3aa
TRBV4-1,CASSLTAMNTEAFF
TRBV27,CASRVRLAGAYNEQFF
TRBV20-1,CSARDKENSNQPQHF
TRBV19,CASSGYRGQNEQFF
TRBV7-3,CASSPRLAGATHNEQFF
TRBV7-9,CASAFGREPYNEQFF
TRBV10-3,CAISDPTGKNTEAFF
TRBV28,CASSSPRDRIEAFF
TRBV7-9,CASSGNENTEAFF
TRBV12-3/TRBV12-4,CATTLAGELYEQYF
TRBV7-2,CASSLRSGIREKLFF
TRBV7-6,CASSPGEGAGELFF
TRBV6-2/TRBV6-3,CASSYDRQGSDTGELFF
TRBV27,CASSLYAHNEQFF
TRBV6-1,CASSEFTPYSNQPQHF
TRBV7-6,CASSARDYEQYF
TRBV7-2,CASSAASDSEGYTF
TRBV6-1,CASSADSYNEQFF
TRBV28,CASSYSKLTAYEQYF
TRBV6-1,CASSTYVGGTGELFF
TRBV19,CASQPLRDTEAFF
TRBV5-1,CASTHGQGSTDAQYF
TRBV7-8,CASSLSFRSGPGYTF
TRBV5-6,CASSSLTGGEETQYF
TRBV6-2/TRBV6-3,CASSTRTGFTEAFF
TRBV29-1,CSVERQGENTEAFF
TRBV12-3/TRBV12-4,CASSLSITYRTDTQYF
TRBV4-1,CASSQQDGDEAFF
TRBV7-9,CASSLRGLIEAFF
TRBV6-5,CASRAGGFAFF
TRBV12-5,CASGLGSTNSPLHF
TRBV28,CASSLRGLPYGYTF
TRBV11-2,CASSPWRGLNTEAFF
TRBV20-1,CSARDFKRGANTEAFF
TRBV14,CASSQDRKRGVAYEQYF
TRBV7-9,CASSLADGGNQPQHF
TRBV28,CASSPPTPTYGYTF
TRBV27,CASSFSGTYEQYF
TRBV5-1,CASSPTVGRMGDTQYF
TRBV24-1,CATSTSGGFPDTQYF
TRBV5-4,CASSWTGPKETQYF
TRBV7-2,CASSSRTGAAKNIQYF
TRBV19,CASSLGQGFNTEAFF
TRBV23-1,CASSPRDSRRTDTQYF
TRBV7-9,CASNDGRENIQYF